The T cell receptor (beta chain) described here comes from a study of CD8 T cells in Susac syndrome. In the study overall: Patients with Susac syndrome were therapy-naive, taking corticosteroids, with some also receiving intravenous immunoglobulin, or taking intravenous immunoglobulin alone at the time their blood was drawn.

This CDR3 is 12 amino acids long. Germline V CDR1 and CDR2: MNHEY, SMNVEV (reference sequence). Trimming took off 6 bases at V and 2 bases at J, with 7 bases between the two ends. Random hexamers were used to reverse transcribe an amount of roughly 0.45 to 1 ug RNA. An immunoSEQ multiplex PCR generated amplified TCR beta CDR3 products spanning 54 Vbeta and 13 Jbeta. A single record per CDR3 protein comes from TCRdb applying MiXCR to the immunoSEQ multiplex PCR reads. This sample has about 180,000 distinct CDR3 sequences, with around 94% found just once. CD8+ and CD4+ blood T cells underwent TCR beta sequencing. CD8+ and CD4+ T cells were negatively isolated; TEMRA cells were FACS-enriched. The table lists this clonotype with a count of one.

This sequence joins TRBV27 and TRBJ1-2; no reliable D call. The sequence was obtained from a human donor with Susac syndrome. The material sequenced was CD4+ T cells from PBMCs. The CDR3 spells CASRTANYGYTF. The CDR3 region has the DNA TGTGCCAGCAGAACAGCGAACTATGGCTACACCTTC.